These T cell receptor beta chains were read from a single sample in a study of regulatory dendritic cells for organ transplantation. Here immunoSEQ multiplex PCR was the method, and the copy in TCRdb shows in-frame clones only, minus some. The sample records some 18,000 clones, less than 85% being singletons. Their specific antigens are unknown. The specimen was memory CD4+ T cells from blood cultured with regulatory dendritic cells. The origin of the receptors is a human donor in good health. CDR3s include the opening cysteine and the closing phenylalanine or tryptophan. D genes are given only for firm matches. For some rows the clone size is stated as once, few or many, or as a class when expanded; others skip it.

j_call | clone_size | v_call | d_call | cdr3_nt | cdr3_aa
TRBJ2-5 | . | TRBV11-3 | . | TGTGCCAGCAGCCTCGATCGGGGGACCCAGTACTTC | CASSLDRGTQYF
TRBJ2-6 | once | TRBV28 | TRBD2 | TGTGCCAGCTCTAGCGGTTACTTCGTCCTGACTTTC | CASSSGYFVLTF
TRBJ2-1 | . | TRBV7-2 | TRBD2 | TGTGCCAGCAGCACTACAGCGGGGGGGTTGGATGAGCAGTTCTTC | CASSTTAGGLDEQFF
TRBJ1-2 | . | TRBV6-5 | TRBD1 | TGTGCCAGCAGTACCTACAGGGGAGCGAACTATGGCTACACCTTC | CASSTYRGANYGYTF
TRBJ1-2 | once | TRBV7-9 | TRBD1 | TGTGCCAGCAGCTCCGAGGACAGGGGGCTCTATGGCTACACCTTC | CASSSEDRGLYGYTF
TRBJ1-5 | few | TRBV19 | . | TGTGCCAGTAGTATAGGAGGAGCATTCGGCCAGCCCCAGCATTTT | CASSIGGAFGQPQHF
TRBJ1-5 | few | TRBV2 | . | TGTGCCAGCAGGGAAACAGAGGTTGATCAGCCCCAGCATTTT | CASRETEVDQPQHF
TRBJ1-3 | . | TRBV15 | . | TGTGCCACCAGCAGAGTGGCCAGCCCAAACACCATATATTTT | CATSRVASPNTIYF
TRBJ1-1 | . | TRBV4-3 | . | TGCGCCAGCAGCCAAGTTGGGGGACTCGCTTTCTTT | CASSQVGGLAFF
TRBJ1-2 | . | TRBV6-5 | TRBD1 | TGTGCCAGCAGTCAGACAGGGGAAGGCGGCTACACCTTC | CASSQTGEGGYTF
TRBJ2-5 | . | TRBV5-1 | . | TGCGCCAGCAGCCCACCCAGGGGAAGCCAAGAGACCCAGTACTTC | CASSPPRGSQETQYF
TRBJ1-1 | . | TRBV7-8 | . | TGTGCCAGCAGCCTCCAACCAGGAAACGAAGCTTTCTTT | CASSLQPGNEAFF
TRBJ1-4 | once | TRBV6-6 | . | TGTGCCAGCAGTTACTGGGGTCTCGGTGAAAAACTGTTTTTT | CASSYWGLGEKLFF
TRBJ1-1 | few | TRBV7-9 | TRBD1 | TGTGCCAGCGGGGGGACAGGAAGGATGAACACTGAAGCTTTCTTT | CASGGTGRMNTEAFF
TRBJ2-7 | . | TRBV7-8 | TRBD1 | TGTGCCAGCAGCTCGAAACAGGGGACATGGGAGCAGTACTTC | CASSSKQGTWEQYF
TRBJ2-2 | . | TRBV5-4 | TRBD1 | TGTGCCAGCAGCTTGGTCAGGGGGAACGGGGAGCTGTTTTTT | CASSLVRGNGELFF
TRBJ1-6 | few | TRBV7-2 | TRBD1 | TGTGCCAGCAGCTTGATGGGACAGGGAAATTCACCCCTCCACTTT | CASSLMGQGNSPLHF
TRBJ2-3 | . | TRBV5-4 | . | TGTGCCAGCAGCTTGGGGACTTTAGTCACAGATACGCAGTATTTT | CASSLGTLVTDTQYF